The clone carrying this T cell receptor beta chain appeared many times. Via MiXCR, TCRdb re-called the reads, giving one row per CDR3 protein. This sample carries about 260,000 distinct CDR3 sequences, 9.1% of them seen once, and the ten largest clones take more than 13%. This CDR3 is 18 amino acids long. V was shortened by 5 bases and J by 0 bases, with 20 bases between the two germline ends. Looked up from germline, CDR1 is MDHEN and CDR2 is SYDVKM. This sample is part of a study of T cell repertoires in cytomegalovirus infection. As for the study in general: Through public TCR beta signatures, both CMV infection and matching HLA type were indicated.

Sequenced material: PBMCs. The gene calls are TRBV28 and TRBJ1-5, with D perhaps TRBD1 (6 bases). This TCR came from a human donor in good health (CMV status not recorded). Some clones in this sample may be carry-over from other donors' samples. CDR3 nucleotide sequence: TGTGCCAGCAGTGGGACCGGCCGGACAGCATATAGCAATCAGCCCCAGCATTTT. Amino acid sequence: CASSGTGRTAYSNQPQHF.